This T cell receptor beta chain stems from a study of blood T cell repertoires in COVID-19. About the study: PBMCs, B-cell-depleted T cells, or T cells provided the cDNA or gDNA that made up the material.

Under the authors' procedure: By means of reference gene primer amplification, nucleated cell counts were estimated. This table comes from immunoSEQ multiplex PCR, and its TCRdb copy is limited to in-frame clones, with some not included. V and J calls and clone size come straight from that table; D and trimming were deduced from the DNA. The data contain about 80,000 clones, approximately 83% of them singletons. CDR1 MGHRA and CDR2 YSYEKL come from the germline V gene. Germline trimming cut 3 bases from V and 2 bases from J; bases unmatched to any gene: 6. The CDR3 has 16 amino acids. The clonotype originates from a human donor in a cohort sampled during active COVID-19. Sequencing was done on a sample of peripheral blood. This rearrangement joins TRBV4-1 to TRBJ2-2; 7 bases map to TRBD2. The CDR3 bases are TGCGCCAGCAGCCAGTTACTAGCGCCTAACACCGGGGAGCTGTTTTTT. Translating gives CASSQLLAPNTGELFF.